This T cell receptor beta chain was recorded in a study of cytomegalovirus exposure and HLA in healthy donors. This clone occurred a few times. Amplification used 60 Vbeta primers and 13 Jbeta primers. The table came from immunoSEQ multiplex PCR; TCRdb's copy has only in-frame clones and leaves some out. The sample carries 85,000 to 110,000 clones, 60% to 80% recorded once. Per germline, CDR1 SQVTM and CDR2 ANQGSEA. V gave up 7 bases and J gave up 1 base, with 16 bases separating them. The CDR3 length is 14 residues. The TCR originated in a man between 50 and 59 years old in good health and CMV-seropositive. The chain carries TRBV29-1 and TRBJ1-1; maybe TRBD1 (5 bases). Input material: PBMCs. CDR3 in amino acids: CSGDQGTPNTEAFF. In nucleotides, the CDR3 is TGCAGCGGAGACCAAGGGACTCCGAACACTGAAGCTTTCTTT.